This T cell receptor beta chain was found in a study of T cell responses to AZD1222 COVID-19 vaccine. Trimming pared 0 bases from V and 2 bases from J, leaving 8 bases between. This CDR3 has 15 residues. The germline V gene has CDR1 MNHEY and CDR2 SVGEGT. TCRdb's copy holds only in-frame clones and misses some; the assay was immunoSEQ multiplex PCR. This sample yields 120,000 or so clones, of which about 89% are seen a single time; around 10% belongs to the top ten. Comments on this clone: The antigen is not known.

Whole-study results and caveats: Targeting of unmutated variant regions was reportedly seen in nearly half of spike-specific TCRs.

The sample here was peripheral blood, taken on day 0 of MenACWY control vaccination. The V gene is TRBV6-2 or TRBV6-3, the J gene TRBJ1-5; no definite D call. This TCR came from an adult in good health. This CDR3 is CASSYSWRGNQPQHF. The CDR3 DNA reads as TGTGCCAGCAGTTACTCTTGGAGGGGCAATCAGCCCCAGCATTTT.